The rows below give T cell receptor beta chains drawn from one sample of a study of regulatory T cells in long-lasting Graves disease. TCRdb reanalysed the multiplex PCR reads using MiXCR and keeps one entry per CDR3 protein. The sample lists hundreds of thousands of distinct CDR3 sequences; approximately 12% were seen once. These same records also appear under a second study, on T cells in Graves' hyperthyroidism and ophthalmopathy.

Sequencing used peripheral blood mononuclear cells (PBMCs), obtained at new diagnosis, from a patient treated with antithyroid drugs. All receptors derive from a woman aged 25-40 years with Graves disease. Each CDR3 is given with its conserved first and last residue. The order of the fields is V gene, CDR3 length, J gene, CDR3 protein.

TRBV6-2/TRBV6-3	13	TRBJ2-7	CASSSQYSYEQYF
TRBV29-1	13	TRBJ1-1	CSVEKGLETEAFF
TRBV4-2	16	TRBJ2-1	CASSQAFPGSSNEQFF
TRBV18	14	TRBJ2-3	CASSPLHSTDTQYF
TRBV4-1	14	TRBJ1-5	CASSQDRAGQPQHF
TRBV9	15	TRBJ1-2	CASSYQPKGSYGYTF
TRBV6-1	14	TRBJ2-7	CASRTPGQTYEQYF
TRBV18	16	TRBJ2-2	CASSPLEGFGTGELFF
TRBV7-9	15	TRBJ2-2	CASSYREGNTGELFF
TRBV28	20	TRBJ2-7	CASSLSLREGGRHKDYEQYF
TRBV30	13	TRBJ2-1	CAWGEGSNNEQFF
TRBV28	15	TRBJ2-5	CASSFGTASQETQYF
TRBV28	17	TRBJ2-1	CASSPPPASGSRDEQFF
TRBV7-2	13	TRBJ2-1	CASSNGRADEQFF
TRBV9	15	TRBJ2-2	CASSVRAVNTGELFF
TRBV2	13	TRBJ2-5	CASSVSGSGTQYF
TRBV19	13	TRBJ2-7	CASSTGSTYEQYF
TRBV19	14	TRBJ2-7	CASSKRTHSYEQYF
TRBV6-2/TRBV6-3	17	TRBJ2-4	CASSAPRDQVAKNIQYF
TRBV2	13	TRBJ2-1	CASNLDRYNEQFF
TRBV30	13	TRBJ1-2	CAWSLKAGGFYTF
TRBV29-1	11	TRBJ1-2	CSVRTGGGYTF
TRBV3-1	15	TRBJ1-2	CASSQDFPRGYGYTF
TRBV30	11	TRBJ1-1	CAWRMNTEAFF
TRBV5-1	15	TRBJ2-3	CASPRDRPSTDTQYF
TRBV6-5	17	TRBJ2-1	CASSYSKTTYSYNEQFF
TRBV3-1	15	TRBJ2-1	CASSQEWSSYNEQFF
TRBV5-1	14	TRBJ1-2	CASSLTRDFYGYTF
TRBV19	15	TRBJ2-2	CASSILTPNTGELFF
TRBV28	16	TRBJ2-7	CASSFSLGSGPYEQYF
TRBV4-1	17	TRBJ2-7	CASSQERPPSGTYEQYF
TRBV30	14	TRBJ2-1	CAWSVGEQYNEQFF
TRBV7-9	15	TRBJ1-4	CASSVTQGPNEKLFF
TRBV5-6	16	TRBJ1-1	CASRKLGARVSTEAFF
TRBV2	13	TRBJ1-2	CASSLQGIYGYTF
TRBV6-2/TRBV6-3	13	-	CASGLAGSYEQFF
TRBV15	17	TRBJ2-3	CATSRDPGLAGEDTQYF
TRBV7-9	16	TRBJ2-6	CASSFGAFAGANVLTF
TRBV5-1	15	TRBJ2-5	CASSLLGTIQETQYF
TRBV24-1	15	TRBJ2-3	CATSDPSGSTDTQYF
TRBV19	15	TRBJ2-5	CASSPGGRAGETQYF
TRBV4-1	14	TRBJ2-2	CASSQDGGAGELFF
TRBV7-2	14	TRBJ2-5	CASSSLDRGETQYF
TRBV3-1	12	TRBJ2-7	CASSRISYEQYF